Described below is a single T cell receptor beta chain sequence and its context. What it recognizes is unknown. Researchers ran the PCR with 60 Vbeta and 13 Jbeta primers. Profiled with immunoSEQ multiplex PCR; TCRdb holds only in-frame clones, not every one. The sample holds about 83,000 clones; roughly 75% are singletons and the top ten take 4% to 5%. The CDR3 extends over 15 amino acids. CDR1 and CDR2 (germline): SGDLS, YYNGEE. The junction had 6 bases not matched to a gene; V was cut back by 0 bases and J by 4 bases. This record comes from a study of cytomegalovirus exposure and HLA in healthy donors. Study details: Earlier findings included some 120 million unique TCR beta sequences obtained from roughly 200 million T cells.

Study observations and caveats: The study found most TCR sequences rare, yet found some public TCRs in many donors.

This chain uses TRBV9 with TRBJ2-5; 7 nucleotides align to TRBD1. Sequenced material: PBMCs. The sequence came from a man aged 55-75 years in good health and CMV-seronegative. CDR3 DNA sequence: TGTGCCAGCAGCGTAGAACCACAGGGGCGAGAGACCCAGTACTTC. Translating it yields CASSVEPQGRETQYF.